This TCR beta chain derives from a study of beta chain features in type 1 diabetes. Note on this clone: Its antigen is not known.

This CDR3 is built from 15 residues. Germline CDR1 and CDR2: LGHNA and YSLEER. Trimming took off 5 bases at V and 3 bases at J, with 17 bases between the two ends. Every bit of the isolated RNA underwent reverse transcription, so sequencing read expressed TCRB transcripts. Sequencing was performed with immunoSEQ multiplex PCR; in TCRdb, only in-frame clones are kept and a portion is missing. The sample carries 900,000 or so clones, 15% to 20% recorded once. Study-level findings and limits: Type 1 diabetes patients had moderately but significantly shorter TCRB CDR3s in all four CD4+ subsets. PCR could preferentially amplify shorter templates, alike in patients and controls.

In total, each donor contributed a single heparinised blood draw that averaged roughly 100 mL. Once sorted, every population was more than 98% pure. The source is a woman between 18 and 29 years old in good health. The sequencing sample was made of naive CD4+ T cells from blood. This chain joins TRBV4-3 and TRBJ2-7; D perhaps matches TRBD1 (7 bases). The CDR3 region has the DNA TGCGCCAGCAGCTACGCCGGGACAGCGGGCTACGAGCAGTACTTC. It is translated as CASSYAGTAGYEQYF.